Described below is a single TCR beta chain sequence and its context. The sample comes from a study of blood T cell repertoires in COVID-19. Study background: There were acute and convalescent COVID-19 samples, and they came from the United States, Italy and Spain. T cells, B-cell-depleted T cells, or PBMCs provided the cDNA or gDNA that served as material.

CDR3 length equals 15 residues. Germline lookup yields CDR1 SNHLY and CDR2 FYNNEI. V lost 6 bases, J lost 1 base, and 16 bases lay in between. Original methodology: Nucleated cell counts were estimated from reference gene primer amplification. TCRdb's table, derived via immunoSEQ multiplex PCR, lists solely in-frame clones and lacks some. V, J and clone size are taken as reported in that table, and D and trimming were inferred from the DNA itself. The sample yields 52,000 or so clones, about four fifths seen once. The sequence was obtained from a human donor in a cohort sampled during active or convalescent COVID-19. Specimen: peripheral blood. The genes are TRBV2 and TRBJ2-7; D not resolved. CDR3 loop: CASSLRYSESYEQYF. CDR3 coding DNA: TGTGCCAGCAGCTTACGGTACAGTGAATCCTACGAGCAGTACTTC.